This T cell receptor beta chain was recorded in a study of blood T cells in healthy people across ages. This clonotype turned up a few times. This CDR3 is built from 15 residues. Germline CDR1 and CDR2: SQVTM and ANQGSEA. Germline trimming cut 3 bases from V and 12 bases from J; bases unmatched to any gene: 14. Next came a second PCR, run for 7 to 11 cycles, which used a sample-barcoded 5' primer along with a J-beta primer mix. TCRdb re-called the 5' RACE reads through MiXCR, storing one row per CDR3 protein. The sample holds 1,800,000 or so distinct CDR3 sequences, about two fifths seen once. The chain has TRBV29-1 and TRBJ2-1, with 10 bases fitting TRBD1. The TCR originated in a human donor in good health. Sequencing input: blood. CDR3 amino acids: CSVDRTGGSTMGQFF. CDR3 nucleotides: TGCAGCGTTGATAGGACAGGGGGATCTACAATGGGGCAGTTCTTC.